This T cell receptor (beta chain) was recorded in a study of cytomegalovirus exposure and HLA in healthy donors. This CDR3 has 13 amino acids. V dropped 3 bases and J dropped 8; count of bases not matched to a gene: 7. From germline, CDR1 is SGHNT and CDR2 YYREEE (reference sequence). Measured with immunoSEQ multiplex PCR; TCRdb has only the in-frame clones, and not every one. This sample has roughly 45,000 clones, with about 90% found just once. The clonotype originates from a young man in good health and CMV-seronegative. The sequenced material came from PBMCs. This chain uses TRBV5-4 with TRBJ1-2, with TRBD1 matching 7 bases. The CDR3: CASSSQGEEGYTF. The CDR3 region has the DNA TGTGCCAGCAGCTCGCAGGGGGAAGAAGGCTACACCTTC.